One and the same sample provided the 2 T cell receptor beta chains below, sequenced in a study of CD8 T cells in ankylosing spondylitis. In TCRdb, the 5' RACE reads were re-called with MiXCR into one record per CDR3 protein. Among about 300,000 distinct CDR3 sequences listed, 11% were seen once. The specimen was blood, either unsorted or a sorted T cell fraction (not recorded which). Every receptor here comes from a female donor with ankylosing spondylitis or in good health (not recorded which).

V is TRBV6-2 or TRBV6-3 and J is TRBJ2-5; possibly TRBD1 for D (6 bases). This CDR3 has 14 residues. The germline V gene has CDR1 MNHEY and CDR2 SVGEGT. The V end was cut by 4 bases, the J end by 4 bases, with 13 bases between. The CDR3 nucleotides are TGTGCCAGCAGTTGGGCAGGGGTAAGAGAGACCCAGTACTTC. Encoded protein: CASSWAGVRETQYF.

The table lists this clonotype with a few counts. This rearrangement joins TRBV9 to TRBJ2-1; no reliable D call. From germline, CDR1 is SGDLS and CDR2 YYNGEE. The V end was cut by 0 bases, the J end by 1 base, with 14 bases between. The CDR3 totals 17 residues. DNA of the CDR3: TGTGCCAGCAGCGTAGGAGCAGCCGGAAGGTCCTACAATGAGCAGTTCTTC. Residues: CASSVGAAGRSYNEQFF. Looking up the rest from reference TRBV9 and TRBJ2-1 gives the full variable domain: DSGVTQTPKHLITATGQRVTLRCSPRSGDLSVYWYQQSLDQGLQFLIQYYNGEERAKGNILERFSAQQFPDLHSELNLSSLELGDSALYFCASSVGAAGRSYNEQFFGPGTRLTVL.